Below, 18 T cell receptor beta chains from the same sample are listed, as sequenced in a study of regulatory T cells in long-lasting Graves disease. Described time point: newly diagnosed GD, antithyroid drugs for less than 3 months. RNA isolated from PBMCs was used to make the TCR library. Researchers made TCR beta libraries by using iRepertoire HTBI primers and running Arm-PCR on CDR3 regions. TCRdb re-analysed the multiplex PCR reads in MiXCR, keeping a single row per CDR3 protein. The sample lists under 400,000 distinct CDR3 sequences, 15% to 20% occurring once. These data also formed part of another study, on T cells in Graves' hyperthyroidism and ophthalmopathy.

Sample: peripheral blood mononuclear cells (PBMCs), taken at new diagnosis, from a patient treated with antithyroid drugs. These receptors all stem from a man aged 40-55 years with Graves disease.

This clonotype has more than one count but fewer than ten. V gene TRBV5-4 combines with J gene TRBJ1-3, with D hard to call. Germline values: CDR1 SGHNT, CDR2 YYREEE (reference sequence). The germline V and J ends were trimmed by 5 bases and 4 bases, with 19 bases remaining between them. The CDR3 contains 16 residues. The CDR3: CASSWNPGSGGNTIYF. CDR3 nucleotide sequence: TGTGCCAGCAGTTGGAACCCGGGTTCTGGGGGAAACACCATATATTTT.

The chain uses TRBV20-1 and TRBJ1-5; 9 bases match TRBD1. Trimming at V came to 6 bases and at J to 2 bases, leaving 23 bases not matched to a gene. The CDR3 has 20 residues. Germline V gene sequence: CDR1 DFQATT, CDR2 SNEGSKA (reference sequence). CDR3 protein: CSADPGPGQGGGLRNQPQHF. DNA of the CDR3: TGCAGTGCCGACCCGGGACCGGGACAGGGTGGAGGTTTACGCAATCAGCCCCAGCATTTT.

The chain recombines TRBV6-2 or TRBV6-3 with TRBJ2-1; TRBD1 matches at 9 bases. Germline assignment: CDR1 MNHEY and CDR2 SVGEGT. V lost 10 bases and J lost 4; bases outside the gene matches: 8. This CDR3 has 14 amino acids. The CDR3 spells CATYPGTGYNEQFF. CDR3 coding DNA: TGTGCCACCTACCCCGGGACAGGGTACAATGAGCAGTTCTTC.

Ten or more counts support this clonotype. The chain joins TRBV20-1 to TRBJ2-3, with D hard to call. The CDR3 runs 10 residues. V lost 6 bases, J lost 8 bases, and 9 bases lay in between. Germline V lookup: CDR1 DFQATT, CDR2 SNEGSKA (reference sequence). The CDR3 DNA is TGCAGTGCCCTCAAGGTTACGCAGTATTTT. It codes for CSALKVTQYF.

This clonotype was detected ten times or more. This chain links TRBV5-1 with TRBJ2-7; D gene unclear. Looked up from germline, CDR1 is SGHRS and CDR2 is YFSETQ. This CDR3 comprises 14 residues. The V end was cut by 0 bases, the J end by 0 bases, with 7 bases between. The CDR3 loop is CASSLAGHSYEQYF. CDR3 nucleotides: TGCGCCAGCAGCTTGGCGGGTCACTCCTACGAGCAGTACTTC.

Ten or more counts support this clonotype. The chain couples TRBV6-2 or TRBV6-3 to TRBJ2-3; D uncertain. Germline V gives CDR1 MNHEY, CDR2 SVGEGT. V shed 4 bases and J shed 0 bases, with 14 bases lying between them. CDR3 length equals 16 residues. The CDR3 here is CASSSPGRPSTDTQYF. The CDR3 bases are TGTGCCAGCAGTTCCCCAGGACGGCCTAGCACAGATACGCAGTATTTT.

The chain recombines TRBV6-5 with TRBJ1-6; D possibly corresponds to TRBD1 (5 bases). V lost 0 bases and J 5 bases, leaving 11 bases between the germline ends. Germline V gives CDR1 MNHEY, CDR2 SVGAGI. The CDR3 is 16 amino acids. DNA of the CDR3: TGTGCCAGCAGTTACTCGGGACGCCGACATAATTCACCCCTCCACTTT. This encodes CASSYSGRRHNSPLHF.

This clonotype was counted ten times or more. At one of its ends the junction is not consistent with the germline gene, which may arise from a read error. This chain joins TRBV28 and TRBJ2-7; D unclear. The length of the CDR3 is 12 residues. From germline, CDR1 is MDHEN and CDR2 SYDVKM. CDR3 in amino acids: CASSSPGLRSHF. The CDR3 coding sequence is TGTGCCAGCAGTTCGCCCGGCCTCCGGAGCCACTTC.

This clonotype was counted between two and nine times. This chain uses TRBV5-6 with TRBJ2-3; possible D gene TRBD2, 7 bases. From germline, CDR1 is SGHDT and CDR2 YYEEEE. V gave up 2 bases and J gave up 6 bases, with 19 bases separating them. The CDR3 covers 16 residues. Here the CDR3 DNA reads TGTGCCAGCAGCTTTGAGGGGGGGGGCCAAGCCGATACGCAGTATTTT. Translating it yields CASSFEGGGQADTQYF.

This clonotype appeared many times. The chain is built from TRBV28 and TRBJ2-5; TRBD2 is a possible D gene (7 bases). CDR3 length: 14 amino acids. V lost 5 bases and J lost 5, with 15 bases in between. Germline assignment: CDR1 MDHEN and CDR2 SYDVKM. In DNA, the CDR3 is TGTGCCAGCAGTCGACCACAGGGAGGGGAGACCCAGTACTTC. It encodes CASSRPQGGETQYF.

The chain joins TRBV15 to TRBJ1-2; 9 nucleotides align to TRBD1. The CDR3 loop spans 16 amino acids. J lost 4 bases, V lost 5 bases, and 11 bases had no gene match. Per germline, CDR1 LNHNV and CDR2 YYDKDF (reference sequence). The CDR3 here is CATSARRGQGIYGYTF. The CDR3 region has the DNA TGTGCCACCAGCGCCCGGCGGGGACAGGGTATCTATGGCTACACCTTC.

This clonotype occurred a few times. The chain combines TRBV11-3 with TRBJ1-5; D remains unclear. Trimming removed 4 bases from V and 2 bases from J, with 6 bases in between. The CDR3 extends over 13 amino acids. Germline CDR1 reads SGHNT; CDR2 reads YENEEA. The DNA for the CDR3 is TGTGCCAGCAGCTCCGACGGCAATCAGCCCCAGCATTTT. It encodes CASSSDGNQPQHF.

This clonotype has at least ten counts. The chain recombines TRBV7-6 with TRBJ1-3; D not resolved. The CDR3 has 13 amino acids. Germline CDR1 SGHVS, CDR2 FNYEAQ. Trimming removed 4 bases from V and 3 bases from J, with 7 bases in between. The DNA of the CDR3 is TGTGCCAGCAGCTCTCAAAGTGGAAACACCATATATTTT. It codes for CASSSQSGNTIYF. Full variable domain (rest looked up from reference TRBV7-6 and TRBJ1-3): GAGVSQSPRYKVTKRGQDVALRCDPISGHVSLYWYRQALGQGPEFLTYFNYEAQQDKSGLPNDRFSAERPEGSISTLTIQRTEQRDSAMYRCASSSQSGNTIYFGEGSWLTVV.

The sample holds many counts of this clonotype. CDR3 sequence (DNA): TGTGCCAGCAGCTTAGCGGTTGGCAGGAGGGACGAGCAGTACTTC. Translated: CASSLAVGRRDEQYF. This chain joins TRBV11-2 and TRBJ2-7; perhaps TRBD2 as D (6 bases). The CDR3 is 15 residues long. Looked up from germline, CDR1 is SGHAT and CDR2 is FQNNGV. V lost 1 base to trimming and J lost 5 bases, with 15 bases between them.

This clonotype was counted ten times or more. The rearrangement uses TRBV6-2 or TRBV6-3 and TRBJ2-3; D may be TRBD2 (6 bases). The CDR3 is 17 residues long. Trimming pared 0 bases from V and 0 bases from J, leaving 13 bases between. Germline loops: CDR1 MNHEY, CDR2 SVGEGT. The DNA for the CDR3 is TGTGCCAGCAGTTACTCTTTAGCGGCGGCTAGCACAGATACGCAGTATTTT. Protein: CASSYSLAAASTDTQYF.

The chain carries TRBV11-2 and TRBJ2-5, with TRBD1 identical over 10 bases. Trimming at V came to 1 base and at J to 4 bases, leaving 3 bases not matched to a gene. From germline, CDR1 is SGHAT and CDR2 FQNNGV. The CDR3 sequence is 15 residues long. The CDR3 DNA reads as TGTGCCAGCAGCTTAGTGACAGGGGGCGGAGAGACCCAGTACTTC. Translated, it gives CASSLVTGGGETQYF.

The V and J genes are TRBV12-3 or TRBV12-4 and TRBJ1-5; no definite D call. CDR3 length equals 16 residues. The V end was cut by 3 bases, the J end by 0 bases, with 12 bases between. The CDR3 sequence is CASSLSTSFSNQPQHF. The CDR3 DNA is TGTGCCAGCAGTTTGTCGACATCTTTTAGCAATCAGCCCCAGCATTTT.

This clonotype has a count of ten or more. The chain has TRBV13 and TRBJ1-2; TRBD1 is a possible D gene (6 bases). V shed 5 bases and J shed 2 bases, with 9 bases lying between them. The CDR3 totals 13 residues. CDR1 PRHDT and CDR2 FYEKMQ come from the germline V gene (reference sequence). CDR3 region: CASSRDKNYGYTF. In DNA form, the CDR3 reads TGTGCCAGCAGCCGGGACAAGAACTATGGCTACACCTTC.